The text below deals with one T cell receptor beta chain. It has no known antigen specificity. No clone much larger than this one lies a single base away; base qualities are absent. The CDR3 regions of human TCRbeta chains were analyzed by immunosequencing. The study's own analysis went as follows. TCRs in the repertoires were matched against a reference library of SARS-CoV-2-specific TCRs that had been generated with the MIRA antigen-specificity platform. Breadth was defined as the fraction of unique TCRs that were SARS-CoV-2-associated, and depth was defined as the fraction of total T cells that were SARS-CoV-2-associated. Using the MIRA data, each spike-specific TCR was mapped to the spike region that the TCR reacts to and placed in a CD4 or CD8 class. Log10-transformed breadth and depth values were compared by one-way ANOVA with Sidak's multiple comparisons tests. The source is immuneACCESS, and TCRdb retained only in-frame sequences with V and J called. Part of the clones is not carried over; for the studies checked, unresolved V genes explain less than half of this, and the remainder is unexplained. The DNA gave D and trimming, while V, J and clone size come from that table. The table for this sample lists tens of thousands of clones; over 85% of them were counted only once. Roughly 3.9% of the sample goes to the ten largest clones.

The meaning of the sample's time point label: baseline before first vaccination. Vaccinee samples came from UK trials COV001 and COV002, including a single-blind randomized controlled phase 2/3 trial of AZD1222 (ChAdOx1 nCoV-19) in healthy adults. For TCRbeta chain sequencing, PBMC samples were collected from trial participants at day 0 and at day 28 after the second dose. In the germline V gene, CDR1 corresponds to SGHRS and CDR2 to YFSETQ. Measured from the cysteine to the phenylalanine, the CDR3 is 15 residues long. Only the CDR3 DNA stays, 45 bases, in frame from base 1. V is trimmed back by 4 bases and J by 12 bases, and the junction contains 13 bases that no gene match accounts for. These data originate in a study of T cell responses to AZD1222 COVID-19 vaccine listed by TCRdb under 2021. Study-level background: Because spike-specific TCR depth and breadth did not differ between the two schedules, AZD1222 recipients who got a second dose at roughly 4 weeks were pooled with those who got a second dose at roughly 12 weeks. A total of about 230 trial participants underwent TCR sequencing, of whom 207 received two doses of AZD1222 and 26 received two doses of the MenACWY control vaccine. Enrollment into the trials was organized by age into subgroups of 18-55, 56-69 and 70-plus years, and those subgroups contained approximately 160, 26 and 62 TCR-sequenced participants, respectively. Study-wide findings and limitations: Reportedly, almost half of the unique spike-specific TCRs recognized epitopes lying outside the regions that are mutated in the B.1.351 and B.1.1.7 variants. The whole spike protein was spanned by vaccine-associated CD4 TCRs, and dominant responses were seen in regions 160-218 and 743-854. A significant rise in spike-specific TCR breadth and depth was observed after two AZD1222 doses relative to day 0 and relative to MenACWY recipients. The 56-69-year group was small, and its depth increase did not reach significance, likely because of low power. No day 14 peak-response samples were available, so repertoires were characterized only after the peak T cell response. Conclusions about previously exposed vaccinees are limited, since just five or six AZD1222 recipients were seropositive for SARS-CoV-2 at baseline. Most participants were white British and females outnumbered males, and the authors suggested that clonal diversity may have been underestimated.

The sequence joins TRBV5-1 to TRBJ2-5, and 12 bases in between align with TRBD2. The sample here was peripheral blood, taken on day 0 of AZD1222 vaccination. This clonotype originated in an adult in good health. The nucleotides read TGCGCCAGCAGCCCCAGACTAGCGGGAGATATTCCCAAGTACTTC. Translated, this is CASSPRLAGDIPKYF. Reference TRBV5-1 and TRBJ2-5 proteins supply the regions before and after the CDR3; the full variable domain is: KAGVTQTPRYLIKTRGQQVTLSCSPISGHRSVSWYQQTPGQGLQFLFEYFSETQRNKGNFPGRFSGRQFSNSRSEMNVSTLELGDSALYLCASSPRLAGDIPKYFGPGTRLLVL.